These T cell receptor beta chains were read from a single sample in a study of T cells in Graves' hyperthyroidism and ophthalmopathy. Each CDR3 protein is one row after TCRdb ran MiXCR on the multiplex PCR reads. The sample has about 300,000 distinct CDR3 sequences, approximately 18% seen once. The sequenced sample was blood. The receptors come from a man aged 50 to 60 with Graves' ophthalmopathy. The CDR3 runs from the conserved cysteine through the conserved F or W.

>TRBJ2-1|TRBV7-2
CASSLTVVYNEQFF
>TRBJ2-7|TRBV6-8
CASSSGTLTYEQYF
>TRBJ1-5|TRBV18
CASSPAGTTSQPQHF
>TRBJ2-7|TRBV20-1
CSASRWGEGYEQYF
>TRBJ1-5|TRBV20-1
CSASQLGQPQHF
>TRBJ2-5|TRBV6-2/TRBV6-3
CVSSLGQGGHVGETQYF
>TRBJ2-3|TRBV5-6
CASSRKRGDTQYF
>TRBJ1-2|TRBV20-1
CSARDMRVWDYGYTF
>TRBJ1-2|TRBV15
CATNPDRGLGNYGYTF
>TRBJ2-7|TRBV6-1
CASRGTGHYEQYF
>TRBJ2-7|TRBV28
CASSFPTGVLYF
>TRBJ2-1|TRBV5-1
CASSLAPSANNEQFF
>TRBJ1-6|TRBV19
CASSSRTGGSSPLHF
>TRBJ1-5|TRBV28
CASRIQGYQPQHF
>TRBJ1-1|TRBV20-1
CSAPSRYAEAFF
>TRBJ2-1|TRBV5-1
CASSLGDSNNEQFF
>TRBJ2-1|TRBV5-1
CASSLEASGAMHEQFF
>TRBJ2-7|TRBV29-1
CSVVDAGLAGGNEQYF
>TRBJ2-5|TRBV10-3
CAISLNDRQETQYF
>TRBJ2-1|TRBV5-1
CASSFSSFSEQGAKFF
>TRBJ1-5|TRBV6-1
CASSLADGGQPQHF
>TRBJ2-2|TRBV3-1
CASSQSPGELFF
>TRBJ2-1|TRBV2
CASSKSSGLAGGPGYNEQFF
>TRBJ1-5|TRBV19
CASSIDQWTNARNQPQHF
>TRBJ1-5|TRBV6-1
CASSHRNRGPNQPQHF
>TRBJ2-7|TRBV27
CASSLAGVEQYF
>TRBJ2-7|TRBV5-1
CASSLGTLAGVAEQYF
>TRBJ2-5|TRBV5-8
CASSQGGGTVQETQYF
>TRBJ2-7|TRBV28
CASSKARTGAYEQYF
>TRBJ2-7|TRBV20-1
CSARRTSGTHEQYF
>TRBJ2-5|TRBV29-1
CSVARMIQETQYF
>TRBJ2-5|TRBV13
CASSLPGTAQETQYF
>TRBJ1-2|TRBV2
CASSVSGNYGYAF
>TRBJ1-2|TRBV6-5
CASSYTRTGGGYGYTF
>TRBJ2-1|TRBV28
CASSTSIVSSYNEQFF
>TRBJ2-7|TRBV12-3/TRBV12-4
CASSKPGLADYEQYF
>TRBJ1-6|TRBV6-1
CASSLKGGGNSPLHF